These 17 T cell receptor beta chains originate from one sample sequenced in a study of response to subunit inactivated influenza vaccine. TCRdb called the RT-PCR reads again in MiXCR, with one record for every CDR3 protein. The sample includes roughly 190,000 distinct CDR3 sequences, about 15% of them seen just once. The starting material was CD8+ T cells sorted from PBMCs, obtained more than 4 days after vaccination. Source of these receptors: a man aged 50 to 60 who received an inactivated influenza vaccine.

The J gene is TRBJ2-1, the V gene TRBV12-3 or TRBV12-4; D might be TRBD2 (6 bases). With 2 bases removed from V and 2 bases from J, the gap between germline ends came to 16 bases. The CDR3 is 17 amino acids. This CDR3 is CASSLRSAGPPYNEQFF. The CDR3 DNA sequence: TGTGCCAGCAGTTTAAGGTCCGCGGGGCCGCCCTACAATGAGCAGTTCTTC.

This clonotype was detected only a few times. The chain uses TRBV29-1 and TRBJ2-2; D possibly corresponds to TRBD2 (5 bases). CDR3 length: 13 amino acids. In germline, CDR1 is SQVTM, CDR2 ANQGSEA. The V end was cut by 7 bases, the J end by 5 bases, with 14 bases between. CDR3 in amino acids: CSAGVKVTGELFF. CDR3 nucleotide sequence: TGCAGCGCCGGGGTTAAAGTAACCGGGGAGCTGTTTTTT.

At least ten counts were recorded for this clonotype. The chain has TRBV5-6 and TRBJ2-3; D may be TRBD1 (6 bases). This CDR3 is 12 amino acids long. Trimming left V 4 bases short and J 12 bases short, with 15 bases between. From germline, CDR1 is SGHDT and CDR2 YYEEEE. CDR3 coding DNA: TGTGCCAGCAGCCTCTGGGGGCAGGGTCAGTATTTT. Protein product: CASSLWGQGQYF. Based on the CDR3 plus reference TRBV5-6 and TRBJ2-3, the full variable domain is DAGVTQSPTHLIKTRGQQVTLRCSPKSGHDTVSWYQQALGQGPQFIFQYYEEEERQRGNFPDRFSGHQFPNYSSELNVNALLLGDSALYLCASSLWGQGQYFGPGTRLTVL.

This clonotype was seen a handful of times. CDR3 amino acids: CASSLGGGALNEQFF. CDR3 bases: TGTGCCAGCAGTTTGGGTGGGGGGGCCTTGAATGAGCAGTTCTTC. J is TRBJ2-1 and V is TRBV12-3 or TRBV12-4; a weak D match, TRBD2 (7 bases). Trimming took 3 bases from V and 7 from J, leaving 16 bases between them. The CDR3 runs 15 residues.

The J gene is TRBJ2-2, the V gene TRBV10-2; tentative D call: TRBD1 (6 bases). CDR3 length: 16 residues. The ends were cut back, 6 bases at V and 1 base at J, with 15 bases in the middle. Germline lookup yields CDR1 WSHSY and CDR2 SAAADI. The CDR3 bases are TGCGCCAGCAGCAGACAGGTTTTGGGGAACACCGGGGAGCTGTTTTTT. It translates to CASSRQVLGNTGELFF.

The chain combines TRBV6-2 or TRBV6-3 with TRBJ2-2, with 7 bases aligning to TRBD1. V dropped 0 bases and J dropped 4; count of bases not matched to a gene: 5. Germline CDR1 reads MNHEY; CDR2 reads SVGEGT. CDR3 length: 16 amino acids. The CDR3 reads CASSYSRDRVTGELFF. The DNA for the CDR3 is TGTGCCAGCAGTTACTCGAGGGACAGAGTCACCGGGGAGCTGTTTTTT.

This clonotype was seen once. J is TRBJ2-1 and V is TRBV6-6; weak D call: TRBD2 (5 bases). CDR1 is MNHNY and CDR2 is SVGAGI in the germline V gene (reference sequence). The length of the CDR3 is 12 residues. The germline V and J ends were trimmed by 4 bases and 4 bases, with 5 bases remaining between them. The CDR3 protein is CASSWEYNEQFF. CDR3 DNA sequence: TGTGCCAGCAGTTGGGAGTACAATGAGCAGTTCTTC.

This clonotype was seen only a few times. The chain employs TRBV30 and TRBJ2-5, with D perhaps assigned TRBD1 or TRBD2 (6 bases each). CDR1 is GTSNPN, CDR2 SVGIG, per germline (reference sequence). Trimming left V 4 bases short and J 5 bases short, with 17 bases between. The CDR3 loop spans 14 amino acids. The CDR3 loop is CAWKGEARGETQYF. CDR3 bases: TGTGCCTGGAAGGGGGAGGCCAGGGGTGAGACCCAGTACTTC.

The chain links TRBV9 to TRBJ2-7; the match to TRBD2 covers 7 bases. The germline gives CDR1 SGDLS, CDR2 YYNGEE. The CDR3 totals 13 residues. The ends lost 3 bases at V and 2 bases at J; junction bases unmatched: 2. The CDR3 region is CASSGGGAYEQYF. The DNA for the CDR3 is TGTGCCAGCAGCGGGGGAGGGGCCTACGAGCAGTACTTC.

This clonotype was observed a handful of times. The V and J genes are TRBV5-5 and TRBJ1-2; no clear D gene. This CDR3 has 16 amino acids. V dropped 4 bases and J dropped 0 bases, with 16 bases sitting between them. The V gene's germline CDR1 is SGHKS and CDR2 YYEKEE (reference sequence). The DNA of the CDR3 is TGTGCCAGCAGCCCGACCCCGGGAACCCCTAACTATGGCTACACCTTC. It yields the protein CASSPTPGTPNYGYTF.

The chain is built from TRBV20-1 and TRBJ1-1, with D unresolved. V lost 6 bases, J lost 2 bases, and 13 bases lay in between. The CDR3 runs 13 residues. In germline, CDR1 is DFQATT, CDR2 SNEGSKA (reference sequence). CDR3 residues: CSARFGFNTEAFF. In nucleotides, the CDR3 is TGCAGTGCGAGGTTTGGTTTTAACACTGAAGCTTTCTTT.

The table lists this clonotype with many counts. The rearrangement links TRBV20-1 to TRBJ2-1, with 7 bases fitting TRBD1. Germline V CDR1 and CDR2: DFQATT, SNEGSKA (reference sequence). V shed 1 base and J 1 base; nucleotides not matched to a gene: 7. This CDR3 has 16 amino acids. The CDR3, as DNA: TGCAGTGCTAGAGGCAGGGACAGAAGTTCCTACAATGAGCAGTTCTTC. It specifies CSARGRDRSSYNEQFF.

The CDR3 is CASSLLSAGGLNTQYF. CDR3 nucleotide sequence: TGTGCCAGCAGTTTATTATCCGCGGGGGGGTTAAATACGCAGTATTTT. V gene TRBV27 combines with J gene TRBJ2-3; TRBD2 matches at 9 bases. J was trimmed by 7 bases and V by 1 base; bases with no gene match: 9. CDR3 length: 16 amino acids. Germline lookup yields CDR1 MNHEY and CDR2 SMNVEV (reference sequence).

This clonotype was detected only a few times. The V gene is TRBV4-1, the J gene TRBJ1-2; perhaps TRBD1 as D (5 bases). Germline V gene sequence: CDR1 MGHRA, CDR2 YSYEKL. The CDR3 spans 15 residues. Between the trimmed V and J ends, which lost 1 base and 2 bases, there was a span of 11 bases. CDR3 protein: CASSQVAAGNYGYTF. The CDR3 DNA is TGCGCCAGCAGCCAAGTCGCGGCAGGGAACTATGGCTACACCTTC.

V and J are TRBV5-5 and TRBJ2-2, with TRBD1 matching 9 bases. Germline CDR1 and CDR2: SGHKS and YYEKEE (reference sequence). The CDR3 has 17 amino acids. J was trimmed by 3 bases and V by 0 bases; bases with no gene match: 6. CDR3 nucleotide sequence: TGTGCCAGCAGCTTGGCCCCGGACAGGGGACACACCGGGGAGCTGTTTTTT. This sequence encodes CASSLAPDRGHTGELFF.

The table lists this clonotype with many counts. V usage is TRBV20-1 and J usage is TRBJ2-5; 8 bases map to TRBD2. The CDR3 runs 16 residues. CDR1 is DFQATT and CDR2 is SNEGSKA in the germline V gene (reference sequence). Losses at the gene ends were 7 bases for V and 5 bases for J; bases not matched to a gene: 18. The CDR3 is CSVVSLERERVETQYF. CDR3 DNA: TGCAGTGTCGTATCCCTGGAGCGGGAGCGGGTGGAGACCCAGTACTTC.

This clonotype occurred many times. The chain links TRBV28 to TRBJ1-2; the match to TRBD1 covers 7 bases. The V gene's germline CDR1 is MDHEN and CDR2 SYDVKM. CDR3 length: 16 amino acids. V was pared by 3 bases and J by 7 bases, with 14 bases of the junction left unmatched. The CDR3 is CASSFFADRDSGGYTF. In DNA form, the CDR3 reads TGTGCCAGCAGTTTTTTCGCTGACCGGGACAGTGGTGGCTACACCTTC.